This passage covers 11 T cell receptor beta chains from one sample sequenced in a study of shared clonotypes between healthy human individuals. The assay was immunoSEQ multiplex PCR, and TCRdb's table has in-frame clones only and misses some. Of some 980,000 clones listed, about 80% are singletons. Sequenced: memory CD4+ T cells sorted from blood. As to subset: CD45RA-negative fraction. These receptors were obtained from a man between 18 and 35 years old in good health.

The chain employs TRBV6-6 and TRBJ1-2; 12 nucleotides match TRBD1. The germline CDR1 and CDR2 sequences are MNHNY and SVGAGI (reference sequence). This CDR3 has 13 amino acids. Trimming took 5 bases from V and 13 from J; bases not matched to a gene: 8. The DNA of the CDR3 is TGTGCCAGCAGTCCCGGGACAGGGGGCGTAGGCACCTTC. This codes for CASSPGTGGVGTF.

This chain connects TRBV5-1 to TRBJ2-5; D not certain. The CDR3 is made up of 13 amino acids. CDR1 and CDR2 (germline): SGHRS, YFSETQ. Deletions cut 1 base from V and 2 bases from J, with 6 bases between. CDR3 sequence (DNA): TGCGCCAGCAGCTTGCAAGTTCAAGAGACCCAGTACTTC. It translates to CASSLQVQETQYF.

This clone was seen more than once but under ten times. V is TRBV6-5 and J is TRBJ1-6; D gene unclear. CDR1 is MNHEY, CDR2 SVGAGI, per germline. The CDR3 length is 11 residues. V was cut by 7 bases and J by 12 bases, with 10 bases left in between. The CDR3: CASTDWEPLHF. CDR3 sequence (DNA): TGTGCCAGCACGGATTGGGAACCCCTCCACTTT.

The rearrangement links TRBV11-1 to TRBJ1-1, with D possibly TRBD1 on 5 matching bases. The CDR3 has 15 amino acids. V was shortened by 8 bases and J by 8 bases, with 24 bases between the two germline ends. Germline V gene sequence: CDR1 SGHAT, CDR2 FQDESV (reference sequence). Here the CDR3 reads CASAWGRSSSREAFF. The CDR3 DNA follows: TGTGCCAGCGCGTGGGGGAGATCCTCTTCTCGGGAAGCTTTCTTT. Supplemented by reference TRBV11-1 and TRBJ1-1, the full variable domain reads EAEVAQSPRYKITEKSQAVAFWCDPISGHATLYWYRQILGQGPELLVQFQDESVVDDSQLPKDRFSAERLKGVDSTLKIQPAELGDSAMYLCASAWGRSSSREAFFGQGTRLTVV.

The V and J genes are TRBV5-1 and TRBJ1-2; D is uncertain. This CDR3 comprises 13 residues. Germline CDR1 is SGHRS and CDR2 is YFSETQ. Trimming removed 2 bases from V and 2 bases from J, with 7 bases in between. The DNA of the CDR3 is TGCGCCAGCAGCTTACAGAGCAACTATGGCTACACCTTC. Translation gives CASSLQSNYGYTF.

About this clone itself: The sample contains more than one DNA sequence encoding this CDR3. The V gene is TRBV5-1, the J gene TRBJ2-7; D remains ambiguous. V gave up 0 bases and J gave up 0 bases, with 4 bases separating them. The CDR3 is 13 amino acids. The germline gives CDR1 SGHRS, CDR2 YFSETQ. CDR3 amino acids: CASSLGSSYEQYF. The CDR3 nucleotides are TGCGCCAGCAGCTTGGGGAGCTCCTACGAGCAGTACTTC. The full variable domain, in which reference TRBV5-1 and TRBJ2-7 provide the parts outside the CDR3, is KAGVTQTPRYLIKTRGQQVTLSCSPISGHRSVSWYQQTPGQGLQFLFEYFSETQRNKGNFPGRFSGRQFSNSRSEMNVSTLELGDSALYLCASSLGSSYEQYFGPGTRLTVT.

The CDR3 DNA reads TGTGCCAGAAGCCGAGAAACAGGGTTGGCGAACACCGGGGAGCTGTTTTTT. Protein: CARSRETGLANTGELFF. The rearrangement uses TRBV5-3 and TRBJ2-2, with a tentative D call TRBD1 (6 bases). TRBV5-3 is known as an ORF, though its function is uncertain. The V gene lost 4 bases and the J gene lost 0 bases, with 16 bases spanning the gap. This CDR3 spans 17 amino acids.

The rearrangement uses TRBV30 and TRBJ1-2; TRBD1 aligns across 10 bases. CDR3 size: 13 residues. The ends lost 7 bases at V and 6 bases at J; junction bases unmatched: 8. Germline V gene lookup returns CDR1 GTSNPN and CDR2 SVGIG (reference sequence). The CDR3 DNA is TGTGCCTCGCCCCCCGGGACAGGGGATGGCTACACCTTC. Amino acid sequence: CASPPGTGDGYTF.

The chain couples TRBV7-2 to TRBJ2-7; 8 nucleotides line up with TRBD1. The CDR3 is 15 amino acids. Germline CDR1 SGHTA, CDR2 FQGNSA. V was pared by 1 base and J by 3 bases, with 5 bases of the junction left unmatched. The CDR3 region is CASSLDRGVYYEQYF. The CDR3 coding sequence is TGTGCCAGCAGCTTAGACAGGGGGGTTTACTACGAGCAGTACTTC.

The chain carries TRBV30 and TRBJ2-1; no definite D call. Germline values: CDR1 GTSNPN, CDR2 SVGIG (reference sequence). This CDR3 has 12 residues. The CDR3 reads CASIGSGNEQFF. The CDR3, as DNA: TGTGCGTCTATAGGAAGTGGGAATGAGCAGTTCTTC.

The CDR3 region has the DNA TGTGCCAGCAGCCCCCTGACAGGGTTGTTTAATGAGCAGTTCTTC. Its translation is CASSPLTGLFNEQFF. The rearrangement joins TRBV11-1 to TRBJ2-1, with 7 bases fitting TRBD1. The trim removed 5 bases at V and 7 bases at J, leaving 11 bases unmatched. Germline CDR1 and CDR2: SGHAT and FQDESV (reference sequence). The CDR3 runs to 15 residues.